The 14 T cell receptor beta chains below all came from one sample that was sequenced in a study of T cell responses to AZD1222 COVID-19 vaccine (dated by TCRdb to about 2021). Libraries were constructed by the immunoSEQ multiplex PCR assay. TCRdb retrieved this table from immuneACCESS and kept in-frame rearrangements only. Not all clones are present; in checked studies, unresolved V genes account for under half, and no reason is known for the remainder. The sample table shows roughly 100,000 clones, and 88% are seen once. The ten largest clones take up roughly 20% of the sample. The sample's time point label, decoded: baseline before first vaccination. The sequenced sample was peripheral blood, obtained on day 0 of AZD1222 vaccination. These receptors were obtained from an adult in good health.

The chain uses TRBV29-1 and TRBJ1-4; 8 bases are a match to TRBD1. V shed 6 bases and J 5 bases; nucleotides not matched to a gene: 8. Germline-derived CDR1 and CDR2 are SQVTM and ANQGSEA. The CDR3 length is 14 residues. The CDR3 here is CSVATGGGNEKLFF. CDR3 DNA: TGCAGCGTCGCTACAGGGGGAGGGAATGAAAAACTGTTTTTT.

The chain has TRBV7-2 and TRBJ1-2; TRBD1 matches at 7 bases. Looked up from germline, CDR1 is SGHTA and CDR2 is FQGNSA. The CDR3 runs 14 residues. After removal of 1 base from V and 4 bases from J, the junction contained 3 bases not matched to a gene. For the CDR3, the DNA is TGTGCCAGCAGCTTAGTGGGACAGACCTATGGCTACACCTTC. Encoded protein: CASSLVGQTYGYTF.

The rearrangement links TRBV27 to TRBJ1-2; D not resolved. Germline CDR1 reads MNHEY; CDR2 reads SMNVEV (reference sequence). V was shortened by 4 bases and J by 7 bases, with 19 bases between the two germline ends. The CDR3 extends over 15 amino acids. CDR3: CASSSISINPSGYTF. The DNA for the CDR3 is TGTGCCAGCAGTTCTATCTCCATTAATCCGAGTGGCTACACCTTC.

The V gene is TRBV11-2, the J gene TRBJ2-3, with 9 bases that match TRBD1. Germline V lookup: CDR1 SGHAT, CDR2 FQNNGV. The CDR3 is 15 amino acids. Trimming cost V 2 bases and J 6 bases; bases outside gene matches: 6. Here the CDR3 DNA reads TGTGCCAGCAGCTTACAACTGGGACAGGGCGATACGCAGTATTTT. Residues: CASSLQLGQGDTQYF.

This rearrangement joins TRBV10-3 to TRBJ2-1, with 10 bases that match TRBD1. Germline values: CDR1 ENHRY, CDR2 SYGVKD. V lost 5 bases, J lost 7 bases, and 11 bases stayed unmatched. The CDR3 contains 16 residues. The CDR3 sequence is CAISLHGTGVSNEQFF. CDR3 coding DNA: TGTGCCATCAGTCTCCACGGGACAGGGGTATCGAATGAGCAGTTCTTC.

The chain carries TRBV19 and TRBJ1-2; a possible D gene is TRBD1 (5 bases). The V gene's germline CDR1 is LNHDA and CDR2 SQIVND (reference sequence). CDR3 length: 13 amino acids. Trimming took off 6 bases at V and 5 bases at J, with 13 bases between the two ends. CDR3: CASSRDGGYGYTF. The DNA of the CDR3 is TGTGCCAGTAGCAGGGACGGGGGTTATGGCTACACCTTC.

The J gene is TRBJ1-5, the V gene TRBV6-5; tentative D call: TRBD1 (5 bases). CDR1 MNHEY and CDR2 SVGAGI come from the germline V gene. The CDR3 consists of 15 residues. Trimming pared 6 bases from V and 4 bases from J, leaving 16 bases between. The CDR3 bases are TGTGCCAGCAGCCGGGACGCGGAGTGGAATCAGCCCCAGCATTTT. It translates to CASSRDAEWNQPQHF.

The chain combines TRBV18 with TRBJ2-5; tentative D call: TRBD2 (5 bases). Germline CDR1 KGHSH, CDR2 LQKENI. The CDR3 spans 15 residues. Trimming took off 4 bases at V and 3 bases at J, with 15 bases between the two ends. The CDR3 loop is CASSLTQTTKETQYF. CDR3 DNA sequence: TGTGCCAGCTCACTGACGCAGACTACTAAAGAGACCCAGTACTTC.

The J gene is TRBJ2-7, the V gene TRBV12-3 or TRBV12-4; D gene ambiguous. Trimming cost V 4 bases and J 6 bases, with 7 bases left between them. The CDR3 length is 11 residues. CDR3 nucleotides: TGTGCCAGCAGTTCCGTGAGCGAGCAGTACTTC. Amino acids: CASSSVSEQYF.

The CDR3 nucleotides are TGTGCCAGTAAACCGGACTCTGGAAACACCATATATTTT. Amino acid sequence: CASKPDSGNTIYF. This rearrangement joins TRBV19 to TRBJ1-3; D uncertain. Germline-derived CDR1 and CDR2 are LNHDA and SQIVND (reference sequence). Trimming took 7 bases from V and 0 from J, leaving 7 bases between them. The CDR3 contains 13 residues.

V gene TRBV9 combines with J gene TRBJ1-6; no clear D. The V gene lost 1 base and the J gene lost 8 bases, with 10 bases spanning the gap. This CDR3 is 14 amino acids long. Germline-derived CDR1 and CDR2 are SGDLS and YYNGEE. The CDR3 protein is CASSVMSVDSPLHF. For the CDR3, the DNA is TGTGCCAGCAGCGTAATGAGCGTGGATTCACCCCTCCACTTT. The full variable domain, completed using reference TRBV9 and TRBJ1-6, is DSGVTQTPKHLITATGQRVTLRCSPRSGDLSVYWYQQSLDQGLQFLIQYYNGEERAKGNILERFSAQQFPDLHSELNLSSLELGDSALYFCASSVMSVDSPLHFGNGTRLTVT.

This chain joins TRBV28 and TRBJ2-1; 9 bases fit TRBD1. With V trimmed by 10 bases and J by 6 bases, 10 bases remained unmatched. This CDR3 has 14 amino acids. Germline-derived CDR1 and CDR2 are MDHEN and SYDVKM. CDR3 DNA: TGTGCCACCCTCCGGGACAGGGTTCTCAATGAGCAGTTCTTC. Translation gives CATLRDRVLNEQFF.

The rearrangement links TRBV6-4 to TRBJ1-2; D possibly corresponds to TRBD1 (5 bases). The ends were cut back, 6 bases at V and 4 bases at J, with 18 bases in the middle. There are 15 residues in the CDR3. Germline CDR1 reads MRHNA; CDR2 reads SNTAGT. CDR3 sequence reads: CASRNGGAGLYGYTF. CDR3 DNA: TGTGCCAGCAGGAACGGAGGGGCAGGCCTCTATGGCTACACCTTC.

A single count supports this clone. The rearrangement uses TRBV30 and TRBJ1-2, with 9 bases aligning to TRBD1. The CDR3 contains 13 residues. The ends lost 4 bases at V and 8 bases at J; junction bases unmatched: 8. CDR1 and CDR2 (germline): GTSNPN, SVGIG (reference sequence). CDR3 DNA sequence: TGTGCCTGGACCGCCTGGACAGGGGACGGCTACACCTTC. As protein: CAWTAWTGDGYTF.